The 3 T cell receptor beta chains presented below share a single source sample, sequenced in a study of cytomegalovirus exposure and HLA in healthy donors. In the PCR, 60 Vbeta and 13 Jbeta primers were used. Generated by immunoSEQ multiplex PCR, the TCRdb table keeps only in-frame clones and is missing some. This table holds approximately 65,000 clones, approximately 70% found once. Sequenced sample: PBMCs. The source is a man aged 40-50 years in good health and CMV-seropositive.

DNA of the CDR3: TGTGCCTGGAGTCCGCTAGCGAGTAGCACAGATACGCAGTATTTT. Its translation: CAWSPLASSTDTQYF. The chain carries TRBV30 and TRBJ2-3, with D possibly being TRBD2 (6 bases). V was clipped by 2 bases and J by 0 bases, with 12 bases between them. CDR1 is GTSNPN, CDR2 SVGIG, per germline (reference sequence). The CDR3 length is 15 residues.

The chain combines TRBV30 with TRBJ1-2; D perhaps matches TRBD1 (6 bases). Germline V gene data show CDR1 as GTSNPN and CDR2 as SVGIG (reference sequence). The germline V and J ends were trimmed by 3 bases and 3 bases, with 11 bases remaining between them. The CDR3 loop spans 13 amino acids. The CDR3 reads CAWRRGTDYGYTF. Written as DNA, the CDR3 is TGTGCCTGGAGGAGGGGGACCGACTATGGCTACACCTTC.

This sequence joins TRBV7-6 and TRBJ2-5; TRBD1 agrees at 9 bases. Germline V lookup: CDR1 SGHVS, CDR2 FNYEAQ. The CDR3 is 15 residues long. V shed 5 bases and J 4 bases; nucleotides not matched to a gene: 8. CDR3 in DNA: TGTGCCAGCAGCCCTGTACAGGGGGCTCGAGAGACCCAGTACTTC. Translation: CASSPVQGARETQYF.